This TCR beta chain was sequenced for a study of blood T cell repertoires in COVID-19. Study as a whole: Material from acute and convalescent COVID-19 was sourced from the United States, Italy and Spain. PBMCs, B-cell-depleted T cells, or T cells provided the cDNA or gDNA that made up the material.

The authors' processing: Estimation of nucleated cell counts was performed using reference gene primer amplification. This table comes from immunoSEQ multiplex PCR, and its TCRdb copy is limited to in-frame clones, with some not included. The V and J calls and clone size come from that table; D and trimming were worked out from the DNA. Among 150,000 to 200,000 clones listed, 93% were seen once. A Seattle source enrolled patients during active infection and followed them longitudinally. Germline lookup yields CDR1 ENHRY and CDR2 SYGVKD. This CDR3 region has 18 residues. V was pared by 6 bases and J by 2 bases, with 15 bases of the junction left unmatched.

Sequences were obtained from peripheral blood. The chain is built from TRBV10-3 and TRBJ2-7, with 11 bases that match TRBD2. The source of this sequence is an older woman with COVID-19, enrolled during active disease. The CDR3 DNA follows: TGTGCCATCAGGGTGACTAGCGGGGCTTCCAAAGGCCCCTACGAGCAGTACTTC. Amino acids: CAIRVTSGASKGPYEQYF.